The rows below give T cell receptor beta chains drawn from one sample of a study of blood T cell repertoires in COVID-19. TCRdb keeps only in-frame clones here, not all; method: immunoSEQ multiplex PCR. The repertoire includes roughly 150,000 clones, approximately 90% of them detected once, and about 16% sits in the top ten. The sequenced sample consisted of peripheral blood. The receptors originated from a woman in her thirties or forties with acute or convalescent COVID-19. Each CDR3 is given with its conserved first and last residue. D genes are given only for firm matches. Clone size, where shown, is once, few, many, or a class for clones that have expanded.

j_gene	abundance	v_gene	d_gene	CDR3nt	CDR3aa
TRBJ2-1	once	TRBV9	TRBD2	TGTGCCAGCACCCTAGCGGGGGGACACAACAATGAGCAGTTCTTC	CASTLAGGHNNEQFF
TRBJ2-3	NA	TRBV13	NA	TGTGCCAGCAGCTTAAGGGGACAAACTAGCACAGATACGCAGTATTTT	CASSLRGQTSTDTQYF
TRBJ2-1	NA	TRBV6-2/TRBV6-3	TRBD2	TGTGCCAGCAGTTACTCGAGAACTGGTGTAGCGGGAGCTGGTGAGCAGTTCTTC	CASSYSRTGVAGAGEQFF
TRBJ2-6	once	TRBV30	NA	TGTGCCTGGAGTCTAGGGGCGAGCGCCGTCCTGACTTTC	CAWSLGASAVLTF
TRBJ1-2	NA	TRBV25-1	NA	TGTGCCAGCAGTGAAAGTGGAGGCTATGGCTACACCTTC	CASSESGGYGYTF
TRBJ2-7	NA	TRBV12-3/TRBV12-4	TRBD1	TGTGCCAGCAGTTTGGGACAGGGCTACGAGCAGTACTTC	CASSLGQGYEQYF
TRBJ1-5	NA	TRBV13	NA	TGTGCCAGCAGCTTTGCCAGGGGCGGCAATCAGCCCCAGCATTTT	CASSFARGGNQPQHF
TRBJ2-7	NA	TRBV6-5	NA	TGTGCCAGCAGCCAGAACTCCTACGAGCAGTACTTC	CASSQNSYEQYF
TRBJ1-4	NA	TRBV6-1	TRBD1	TGTGCCAGCAGTGTGCCCTTGGGGACAGGGTATGGGAAACTGTTTTTT	CASSVPLGTGYGKLFF
TRBJ2-7	once	TRBV7-6	TRBD1	TGTGCCAGCAGCCGGGGACAGGCGAGCTCCTACGAGCAGTACTTC	CASSRGQASSYEQYF
TRBJ2-3	NA	TRBV27	NA	TGTGCCAGCAGTTTAGGGACTCCCGGCACAGATACGCAGTATTTT	CASSLGTPGTDTQYF
TRBJ2-1	NA	TRBV30	NA	TGTGCCTGTTCCGGGACAACCTACAATGAGCAGTTCTTC	CACSGTTYNEQFF
TRBJ2-7	NA	TRBV19	NA	TGTGCCAGTAGTACCCATCAGGGAATACTCTACGAGCAGTACTTC	CASSTHQGILYEQYF
TRBJ2-1	NA	TRBV7-3	TRBD1	TGTGCCAGCAGCGTAGGACAGGATTTCAATGAGCAGTTCTTC	CASSVGQDFNEQFF
TRBJ2-5	NA	TRBV6-4	TRBD2	TGTGCCAGCAGTGACATGGCGGGGGGGACTACACAAGAGACCCAGTACTTC	CASSDMAGGTTQETQYF
TRBJ2-7	NA	TRBV20-1	NA	TGCAGTGCTAGTTTCGGAGGGGACCTTTACGAGCAGTACTTC	CSASFGGDLYEQYF
TRBJ2-1	once	TRBV19	NA	TGTGCCAGTAGTAAGGCGCTGACAGCGTACAATGAGCAGTTCTTC	CASSKALTAYNEQFF
TRBJ2-3	NA	TRBV5-8	TRBD2	TGTGCCAGCAGCTTGGGGGTCGTAGCGGGAGTTTCAGATACGCAGTATTTT	CASSLGVVAGVSDTQYF
TRBJ1-6	NA	TRBV7-9	NA	TGTGCCAGCAGCTTAAGTTCAGGGGTCTCACCCCTCCACTTT	CASSLSSGVSPLHF
TRBJ2-6	NA	TRBV27	TRBD1	TGTGCCAGCAGCCGATATCCCGGGACAGCTCACTTCTCTGGGGCCAACGTCCTGACTTTC	CASSRYPGTAHFSGANVLTF
TRBJ2-3	once	TRBV28	NA	TGTGCCAGCAGTTCCCCCGGTAGCGGAAGCACAGATACGCAGTATTTT	CASSSPGSGSTDTQYF
TRBJ1-2	NA	TRBV28	TRBD1	TGTGCCAGCAGCTGGGGGACAGGGTCGAACTATGGCTACACCTTC	CASSWGTGSNYGYTF
TRBJ1-5	NA	TRBV19	TRBD1	TGTGCCACTTGTCAGGACAGGGGTTGCCAGCCCCAGCATTTT	CATCQDRGCQPQHF
TRBJ2-1	few	TRBV19	NA	TGTGCCAGTAGTATAGGAGAGGGCCAAGGTGAGCAGTTCTTC	CASSIGEGQGEQFF
TRBJ2-3	NA	TRBV3-1/TRBV3-2	TRBD2	TGTGCCAGCAGCCAACGCGCTAGCGGGAGCCCAGATACGCAGTATTTT	CASSQRASGSPDTQYF
TRBJ2-1	NA	TRBV5-6	NA	TGTGCCAGCAGCATGGACAGCTTAAATGAGCAGTTCTTC	CASSMDSLNEQFF
TRBJ1-1	NA	TRBV19	TRBD1	TGTGCCAGTACACCGGGACAGGGGGTTTTCGGGGCTTTCTTT	CASTPGQGVFGAFF
TRBJ2-7	NA	TRBV12-5	TRBD2	TGTGCTAGTGGTTTGGTTTTAGCGGGAGGCGGCGAGCAGTACTTC	CASGLVLAGGGEQYF
TRBJ2-3	NA	TRBV5-6	TRBD1	TGTGCCAGCAGCCCTGACAGGGGCCTCACAGATACGCAGTATTTT	CASSPDRGLTDTQYF
TRBJ1-3	NA	TRBV14	NA	TGTGCCAGCAGCCAAGATCCTCGGGTCAAAAGTATATATTTT	CASSQDPRVKSIYF
TRBJ2-7	NA	TRBV2	TRBD2	TGTGCCAGCAGGAAGCGGGAGGCGACCTACGAGCAGTACTTC	CASRKREATYEQYF
TRBJ2-7	NA	TRBV28	NA	TGTGCCAGCAGTTCCGGGACATTTTTTTACGAGCAGTACTTC	CASSSGTFFYEQYF
TRBJ2-1	NA	TRBV9	TRBD2	TGTGCCAGCAGCGTAGGAGCTAGCGGGAGGGCCGGGTTGAATGAGCAGTTCTTC	CASSVGASGRAGLNEQFF
TRBJ1-5	NA	TRBV10-3	NA	TGTGCCATCAGAGATGACAGGAGCAATCAGCCCCAGCATTTT	CAIRDDRSNQPQHF
TRBJ2-7	NA	TRBV11-3	NA	TGTGCCAGCAGCCCCCCCCCGGGAAGCGACGAGCAGTACTTC	CASSPPPGSDEQYF
TRBJ1-2	NA	TRBV2	TRBD1	TGTGCCAGCAGCCCAGCCACCCCAATCTCCGGGACAGATTATGGCTACACCTTC	CASSPATPISGTDYGYTF
TRBJ2-1	NA	TRBV5-1	TRBD1	TGCGCCAGCAGCTTGGGCAGGACAGGGGGCAGCAATGAGCAGTTCTTC	CASSLGRTGGSNEQFF
TRBJ1-2	NA	TRBV7-8	TRBD1	TGTGCCAGCAGCTTAGCGTGGGACAGGGGTTCATCCGATGGCTACACCTTC	CASSLAWDRGSSDGYTF
TRBJ2-7	NA	TRBV19	NA	TGTGCCAGTAGCCGAACCGGGATCCTAAACTCCTACGAGCAGTACTTC	CASSRTGILNSYEQYF
TRBJ1-5	NA	TRBV15	TRBD1	TGTGCCACCAGCAGAGAAACCCAGGACAGGATTGGGGGCTGGGTGGGAGATCAGCCCCAGCATTTT	CATSRETQDRIGGWVGDQPQHF
TRBJ1-5	NA	TRBV4-1	NA	TGCGCCAGCAGCCAAGCAGACAGGAGCAATCAGCCCCAGCATTTT	CASSQADRSNQPQHF
TRBJ1-2	NA	TRBV16	NA	TGTGCCACCGCGGACAGAAGCCTAGCTAACTATGGCTACACCTTC	CATADRSLANYGYTF
TRBJ2-7	NA	TRBV11-2	TRBD1	TGTGCCAGCAGCTTAGAGCAGGGGGCAACCTACGAGCAGTACTTC	CASSLEQGATYEQYF
TRBJ1-4	NA	TRBV2	TRBD1	TGTGCCAGCAGAGGTCCCGGGACAGGGCTCGAAAAACTGTTTTTT	CASRGPGTGLEKLFF
TRBJ2-6	NA	TRBV7-9	NA	TGTGCCAGCAGCTTAACGCCAGGTCTCTCTGGGGCCAACGTCCTGACTTTC	CASSLTPGLSGANVLTF
TRBJ2-7	NA	TRBV30	NA	TGTGCCTGGAGTGTATCGGGGTTAATATACGAGCAGTACTTC	CAWSVSGLIYEQYF
TRBJ1-2	NA	TRBV5-3	NA	TGTGCCAGAAGCTCCCGCGCTGGCTACACCTTC	CARSSRAGYTF
TRBJ2-3	NA	TRBV24-1	TRBD1	TGTGCCACCAGTGATCCGGGACAGGGGGGCACAGATACGCAGTATTTT	CATSDPGQGGTDTQYF
TRBJ2-7	NA	TRBV21-1	NA	TGTGCCAGCAGCGAAGACAGGTCCCCCGAGCAGTACTTC	CASSEDRSPEQYF
TRBJ1-4	NA	TRBV5-3	NA	TGTGCCAGGGAGAAACAGGGTGGGAATGAAAAACTGTTTTTT	CAREKQGGNEKLFF
TRBJ1-2	NA	TRBV7-3	TRBD1	TGTGCCAGCAGAAGGGACAGTAACTATGGCTACACCTTC	CASRRDSNYGYTF
TRBJ1-1	NA	TRBV2	TRBD1	TGTGCCAAAACTAGACAGGGACCGGGGACTGAAGCTTTCTTT	CAKTRQGPGTEAFF
TRBJ2-1	NA	TRBV3-1/TRBV3-2	NA	TGTGCCAGCAGCCAGGAACCGGGAGCCGAGCAGTTCTTC	CASSQEPGAEQFF
TRBJ2-7	NA	TRBV6-5	TRBD1	TGTGCCAGCAGTCGAACCGGGACAGAAACCTACGAGCAGTACTTC	CASSRTGTETYEQYF
TRBJ2-1	NA	TRBV11-3	NA	TGTGCCAGCAGCAATAATACTGGTAGCTCCTACAATGAGCAGTTCTTC	CASSNNTGSSYNEQFF
TRBJ1-4	NA	TRBV28	TRBD1	TGTGCCAGCAGATCCCCGGGACAGGGTAATGAAAAACTGTTTTTT	CASRSPGQGNEKLFF
TRBJ2-7	NA	TRBV7-2	TRBD1	TGTGCCAGCAGCTTAAAGGGGTTGGGACAGATTTTCTACGAGCAGTACTTC	CASSLKGLGQIFYEQYF
TRBJ1-5	NA	TRBV3-1/TRBV3-2	NA	TGTGCCAGCAGCCAGGGGCCAGGGCCGCAGCCCCAGCATTTT	CASSQGPGPQPQHF